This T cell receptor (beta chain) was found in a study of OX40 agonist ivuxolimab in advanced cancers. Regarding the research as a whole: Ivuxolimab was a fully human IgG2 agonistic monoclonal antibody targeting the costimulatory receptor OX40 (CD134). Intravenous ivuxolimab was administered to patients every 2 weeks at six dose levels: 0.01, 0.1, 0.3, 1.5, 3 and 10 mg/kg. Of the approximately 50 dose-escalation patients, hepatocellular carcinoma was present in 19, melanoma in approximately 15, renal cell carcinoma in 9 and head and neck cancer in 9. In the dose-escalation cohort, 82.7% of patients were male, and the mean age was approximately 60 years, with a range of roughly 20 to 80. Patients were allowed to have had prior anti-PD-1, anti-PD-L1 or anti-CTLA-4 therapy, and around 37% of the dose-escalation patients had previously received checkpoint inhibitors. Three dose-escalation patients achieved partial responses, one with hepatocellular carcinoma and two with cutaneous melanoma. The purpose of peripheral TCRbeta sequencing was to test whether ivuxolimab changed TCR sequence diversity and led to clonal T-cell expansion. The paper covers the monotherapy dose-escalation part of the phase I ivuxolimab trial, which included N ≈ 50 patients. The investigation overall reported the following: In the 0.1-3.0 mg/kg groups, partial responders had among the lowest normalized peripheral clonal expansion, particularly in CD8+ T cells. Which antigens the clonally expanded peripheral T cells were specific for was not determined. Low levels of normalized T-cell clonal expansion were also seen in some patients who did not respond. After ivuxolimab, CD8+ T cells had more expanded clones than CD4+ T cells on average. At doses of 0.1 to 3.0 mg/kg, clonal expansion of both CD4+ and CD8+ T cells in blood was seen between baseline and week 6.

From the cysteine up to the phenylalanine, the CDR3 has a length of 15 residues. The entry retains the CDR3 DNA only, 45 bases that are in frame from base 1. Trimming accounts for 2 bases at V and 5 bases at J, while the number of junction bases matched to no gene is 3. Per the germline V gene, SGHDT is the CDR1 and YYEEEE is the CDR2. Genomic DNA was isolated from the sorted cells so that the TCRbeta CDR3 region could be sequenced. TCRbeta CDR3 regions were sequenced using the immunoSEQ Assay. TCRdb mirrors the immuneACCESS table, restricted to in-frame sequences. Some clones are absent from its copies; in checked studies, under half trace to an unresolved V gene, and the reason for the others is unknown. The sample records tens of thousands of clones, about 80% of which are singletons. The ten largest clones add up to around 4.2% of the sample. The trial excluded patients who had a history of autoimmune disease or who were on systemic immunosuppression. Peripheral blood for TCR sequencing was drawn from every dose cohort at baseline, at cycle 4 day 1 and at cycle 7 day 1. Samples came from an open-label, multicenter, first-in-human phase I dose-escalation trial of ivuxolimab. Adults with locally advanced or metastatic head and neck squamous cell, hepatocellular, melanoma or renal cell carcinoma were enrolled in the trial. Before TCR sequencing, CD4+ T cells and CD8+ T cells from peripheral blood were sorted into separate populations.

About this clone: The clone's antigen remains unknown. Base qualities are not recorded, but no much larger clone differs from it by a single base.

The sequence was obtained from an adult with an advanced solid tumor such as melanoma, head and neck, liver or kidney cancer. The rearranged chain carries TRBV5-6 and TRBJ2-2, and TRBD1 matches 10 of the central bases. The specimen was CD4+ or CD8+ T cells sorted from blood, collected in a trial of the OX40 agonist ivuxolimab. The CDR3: CASSLPGQGTGELFF. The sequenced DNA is TGTGCCAGCAGCTTACCGGGACAGGGGACCGGGGAGCTGTTTTTT. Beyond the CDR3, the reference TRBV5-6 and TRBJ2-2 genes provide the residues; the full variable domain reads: DAGVTQSPTHLIKTRGQQVTLRCSPKSGHDTVSWYQQALGQGPQFIFQYYEEEERQRGNFPDRFSGHQFPNYSSELNVNALLLGDSALYLCASSLPGQGTGELFFGEGSRLTVL.